The T cell receptor (beta chain) under discussion was sequenced for a study of blood T cell repertoires in COVID-19. Study context: Sites in the United States, Italy and Spain provided acute and convalescent COVID-19 samples. T cells, B-cell-depleted T cells, or PBMCs supplied cDNA or gDNA.

In the original processing: Nucleated cell counts were estimated from reference gene primer amplification. Some clones are missing from TCRdb's copy, which holds only in-frame ones; the method was immunoSEQ multiplex PCR. The V and J calls and clone size are taken from that table; D and trimming were inferred from the DNA. The sample has 95,000 to 150,000 clones, roughly 89% seen once. The CDR3 runs to 15 residues. V was clipped by 6 bases and J by 5 bases, with 18 bases between them. Germline V gene sequence: CDR1 MNHEY, CDR2 SMNVEV (reference sequence). Sequencing was carried out using peripheral blood. The rearrangement links TRBV27 to TRBJ2-3; perhaps TRBD1 as D (6 bases). The TCR originated in a man aged 40-49 years with acute or convalescent COVID-19. CDR3 residues: CASSDGTNKGDTQYF. CDR3 DNA sequence: TGTGCCAGCAGCGACGGGACAAATAAGGGAGATACGCAGTATTTT.